This T cell receptor (beta chain) was retrieved from a study of blood T cell repertoires in COVID-19 (dated by TCRdb to 2020 to 2021). Turning to the overall study: Samples from collaborators originated in the United States, Italy and Spain and spanned both the acute and convalescent phases of COVID-19. The repertoires were released in a freely available public database meant as a resource for research on the immune response to SARS-CoV-2. The material from the prospective study consisted of cDNA or gDNA derived from T cells, B-cell-depleted T cells, or PBMCs. HLA class I and class II types, where available, came from metadata supplied by the sample provider rather than from assay-based typing. The samples were drawn from the first 160 participants of the ongoing ImmuneRACE study and from 950 to 1,500 subjects provided by 6 global collaborators. Subjects who had been exposed to COVID-19, were actively infected with it, or had recovered from it provided the deeply sampled blood TCRbeta repertoires that made up the dataset. Nearly every sample came with metadata listing a de-identified subject ID, COVID-19 status, age in years and sex.

TCRbeta CDR3 regions were amplified from genomic DNA using the immunoSEQ Assay, a bias-controlled multiplex PCR. From the authors' description of their analysis: The number of nucleated cells in each sample was estimated from the amplification of reference gene primers within the assay. To quantify the absolute abundance of each unique TCRbeta CDR3 rearrangement, sequence reads were collapsed and filtered. Productive Simpson clonality was computed per sample as the square root of Simpson's diversity index over productive rearrangements. TCRdb retrieved this table from immuneACCESS and kept in-frame rearrangements only. Not all clones are present; in checked studies, unresolved V genes account for under half, and no reason is known for the remainder. The V and J calls and clone size come from that table; D and trimming were worked out from the DNA. This sample gives about 310,000 clones in total; around 87% of them show up just once. The ten largest clones capture 1% of the sample.

Broader findings and caveats from the paper: The quantity of clinical and demographic metadata differed by source and by participant and was supplied without curation.

Each collaborating institution followed its own protocols to collect whole blood in K2EDTA tubes. Collaborator samples were shipped for TCRbeta analysis as frozen whole blood, isolated PBMCs, or DNA extracted from either sample type. V was cut back by 0 bases and J by 0 bases, leaving a gap of 6 bases between them. The CDR3, from cysteine to phenylalanine, totals 15 residues. Of all the DNA, just the CDR3 is kept, 45 bases in frame from base 1. Based on the germline V gene, the CDR1 and CDR2 sequences are SGHRS and YFSETQ. A note on this clone: Its antigen specificity is not known. No much larger clone is present one base from it, and per-base qualities are unavailable.

The chain employs TRBV5-1 and TRBJ1-4, with the D gene not confidently named. The sequenced sample consisted of peripheral blood. The sequence was collected from a man between 45 and 60 years old with active or convalescent COVID-19. The DNA reads as follows: TGCGCCAGCAGCTTGGATAGCTCAACTAATGAAAAACTGTTTTTT. This encodes CASSLDSSTNEKLFF.